This paragraph covers one T cell receptor (beta chain) sequence. These data are taken from a study of blood T cell repertoires in COVID-19. At the level of the study: Sites in the United States, Italy and Spain provided acute and convalescent COVID-19 samples. From T cells, B-cell-depleted T cells, or PBMCs came the material, which was cDNA or gDNA.

Enrollment of patients from Seattle took place during active infection, with longitudinal follow-up. From germline, CDR1 is LGHDT and CDR2 YNNKEL (reference sequence). V was clipped by 6 bases and J by 4 bases; unmatched bases: 5. CDR3 length: 13 residues. Authors' methods: Estimation of nucleated cell counts relied on the amplification of reference gene primers. Data came from immunoSEQ multiplex PCR; TCRdb stores just in-frame clones and leaves some out. Clone size and V and J calls were adopted from that table, with D and trimming inferred from the DNA. Of roughly 250,000 clones listed, approximately 85% are singletons.

The chain carries TRBV3-1 (or the pseudogene TRBV3-2) and TRBJ2-5, with 7 bases fitting TRBD2. Source material: peripheral blood. The TCR sequence derives from a human donor with COVID-19, enrolled during active disease. The donor label of this sample is uncertain. The CDR3 loop reads CASRVAGGETQYF. The CDR3 bases are TGTGCCAGCAGAGTAGCGGGTGGAGAGACCCAGTACTTC.